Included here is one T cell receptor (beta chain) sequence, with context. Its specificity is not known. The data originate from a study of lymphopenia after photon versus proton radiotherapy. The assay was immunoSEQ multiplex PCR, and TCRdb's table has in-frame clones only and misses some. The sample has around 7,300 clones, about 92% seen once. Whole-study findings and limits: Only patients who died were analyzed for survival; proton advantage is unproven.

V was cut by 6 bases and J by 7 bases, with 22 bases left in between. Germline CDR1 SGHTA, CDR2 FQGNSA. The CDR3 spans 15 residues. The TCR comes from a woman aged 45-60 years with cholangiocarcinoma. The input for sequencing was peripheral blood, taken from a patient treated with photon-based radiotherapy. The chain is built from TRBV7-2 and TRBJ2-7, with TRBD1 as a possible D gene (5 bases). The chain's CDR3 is CASRVWWQGRGEQYF. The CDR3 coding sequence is TGTGCCAGCAGGGTATGGTGGCAGGGAAGAGGTGAGCAGTACTTC.